This T cell receptor beta chain was sequenced for a study of blood T cells in healthy people across ages. The study drew donors from healthy Caucasian individuals in Russia aged roughly 6 to 95. Each donor's blood draw was roughly 9.5 milliliters of peripheral blood. Study observations and caveats: Donors of long life had a larger count of naive CD4+ cells and greater diversity than aged donors.

A sample-barcoded 5' primer and a J-beta primer mix were used in a second PCR of roughly 6 to 11 cycles. TCRdb passed the 5' RACE reads through MiXCR, listing each CDR3 protein once. The profile shows hundreds of thousands of distinct CDR3 sequences, around a quarter of them singletons. The germline V gene encodes CDR1 LGHDT and CDR2 YNNKEL (reference sequence). CDR3 length equals 16 residues. As concerns this clonotype: Its specificity is not known.

Separately, the same data were catalogued under a study of T cells of mothers and their children. That publication notes: No clones detected were persistent microchimeric T cell clones.

The rearrangement uses TRBV3-1 and TRBJ2-5, with 8 bases aligning to TRBD2. The DNA end favors TRBJ2-1, so the J call may be wrong. Material: blood. The clonotype originates from a boy between 10 and 17 years old in good health. The CDR3 coding sequence is TGTGCCAGCAGCCAAGTCCGACTAGCGAGGAAGAATGAGCAGTTCTTC. Translating it yields CASSQVRLARKNEQFF.